The 6 T cell receptor beta chains reported below all come from one sample, sequenced in a study of blood T cell repertoires in COVID-19. TCRdb's copy holds only in-frame clones and misses some; the assay was immunoSEQ multiplex PCR. The sample yields about 250,000 clones, under 90% seen once. The sample consisted of peripheral blood. All receptors derive from a woman between 40 and 55 years old who had recovered from COVID-19.

The V and J genes are TRBV27 and TRBJ2-1; maybe TRBD1 (6 bases). The CDR3 is 13 residues long. V shed 2 bases and J shed 7 bases, with 9 bases lying between them. Germline assignment: CDR1 MNHEY and CDR2 SMNVEV (reference sequence). CDR3 nucleotides: TGTGCCAGCAGTTTAACAGGGTGGAATGAGCAGTTCTTC. Its protein is CASSLTGWNEQFF.

V and J are TRBV6-5 and TRBJ2-7; 10 nucleotides align to TRBD2. The CDR3 consists of 15 residues. The junction had 8 bases not matched to a gene; V was cut back by 6 bases and J by 3 bases. Germline CDR1 is MNHEY and CDR2 is SVGAGI. Here the CDR3 reads CASSYLAGELYEQYF. The DNA for the CDR3 is TGTGCCAGCAGCTATCTAGCGGGGGAACTCTACGAGCAGTACTTC.

The chain carries TRBV7-2 and TRBJ1-2; 9 bases align to TRBD1. V dropped 3 bases and J dropped 8; count of bases not matched to a gene: 7. This CDR3 is 14 amino acids long. The germline V gene encodes CDR1 SGHTA and CDR2 FQGNSA. CDR3 sequence reads: CASSFTGGGGGYTF. CDR3 bases: TGTGCCAGCAGCTTTACAGGGGGCGGCGGAGGCTACACCTTC.

As for this clone: The identical CDR3 is also encoded by other nucleotide sequences in the sample. The chain recombines TRBV3-1 (or the pseudogene TRBV3-2) with TRBJ1-3; tentative D call: TRBD1 (5 bases). Trimming shortened V by 4 bases and J by 1 base, and 5 bases separated the two germline ends. Germline values: CDR1 LGHDT, CDR2 YNNKEL (reference sequence). The CDR3 has 13 amino acids. The CDR3 is CASSPGSGNTIYF. In DNA form, the CDR3 reads TGTGCCAGCAGCCCAGGGTCTGGAAACACCATATATTTT.

The V gene is TRBV3-1 (or the pseudogene TRBV3-2), the J gene TRBJ2-6; D is ambiguous. Trimming stripped 4 bases from V and 2 bases from J, with 15 bases between. The CDR3 length is 17 residues. Germline CDR1 reads LGHDT; CDR2 reads YNNKEL (reference sequence). The CDR3 DNA reads TGTGCCAGCAGCCCAGTGGGCAGTGACCCTGGGGCCAACGTCCTGACTTTC. Amino acids: CASSPVGSDPGANVLTF.

The chain employs TRBV5-1 and TRBJ2-3, with 9 nucleotides matching TRBD1. The ends lost 4 bases at V and 1 base at J; junction bases unmatched: 4. The CDR3 sequence is 15 residues long. Germline-derived CDR1 and CDR2 are SGHRS and YFSETQ. The CDR3 sequence is CASSPGQGGTDTQYF. The CDR3 DNA reads TGCGCCAGCAGCCCGGGACAGGGAGGCACAGATACGCAGTATTTT.